The 20 T cell receptor beta chains given below trace back to one sample, sequenced in a study of regulatory T cells in long-lasting Graves disease. Investigators prepared the TCR beta libraries by applying iRepertoire HTBI primers and Arm-PCR of CDR3 regions. Via MiXCR, TCRdb re-called the multiplex PCR reads, giving one row per CDR3 protein. This table has roughly 530,000 distinct CDR3 sequences, about 16% appearing once. Time point specified: newly diagnosed GD, antithyroid drugs for less than 3 months. Researchers made the TCR library from RNA that was extracted from PBMCs. The sample was also reused in another study, on T cells in Graves' hyperthyroidism and ophthalmopathy.

Specimen: peripheral blood mononuclear cells (PBMCs), collected at new diagnosis, from a patient treated with antithyroid drugs. The receptors stem from a woman aged 40-60 years with Graves disease.

This clonotype was counted a few times. The rearrangement joins TRBV19 to TRBJ1-1, with 8 nucleotides matching TRBD1. From germline, CDR1 is LNHDA and CDR2 SQIVND (reference sequence). The CDR3 has 14 amino acids. V was clipped by 6 bases and J by 1 base; unmatched bases: 4. The chain's CDR3 is CASRQGAANTEAFF. The CDR3 nucleotides are TGTGCCAGTAGGCAGGGGGCCGCGAACACTGAAGCTTTCTTT.

This clonotype has a count of ten or more. The CDR3, as DNA: TGTGCCAGTAGTATGGGCGACAATGAGCAGTTCTTC. This gives the protein CASSMGDNEQFF. The rearrangement links TRBV19 to TRBJ2-1; D call uncertain. This CDR3 comprises 12 residues. The germline gives CDR1 LNHDA, CDR2 SQIVND (reference sequence). V was pared by 3 bases and J by 5 bases, with 5 bases between.

This chain uses TRBV4-2 with TRBJ1-5; D gene ambiguous. The germline V gene encodes CDR1 LGHNA and CDR2 YNFKEQ. The CDR3 spans 12 residues. Trimming shortened V by 5 bases and J by 6 bases, and 8 bases separated the two germline ends. Written as DNA, the CDR3 is TGTGCCAGCAGCTTAGAGGCTCAGCCCCAGCATTTT. The encoded protein is CASSLEAQPQHF.

This clonotype was found many times. V usage is TRBV20-1 and J usage is TRBJ2-7, with D perhaps assigned TRBD1 or TRBD2 (6 bases each). With 0 bases removed from V and 2 bases from J, the gap between germline ends came to 11 bases. Germline CDR1 and CDR2: DFQATT and SNEGSKA (reference sequence). The length of the CDR3 is 14 residues. The CDR3 DNA is TGCAGTGCTAGAGAGGAGAGGGGGGCCTACGAGCAGTACTTC. Protein product: CSAREERGAYEQYF.

This clonotype turned up a few times. The chain has TRBV12-3 or TRBV12-4 and TRBJ1-5; unclear D gene. The CDR3 is made up of 17 amino acids. V lost 5 bases, J lost 2 bases, and 19 bases lay in between. The CDR3 sequence is CASSASRATRGNQPQHF. The CDR3 region has the DNA TGTGCCAGCAGTGCCTCCCGGGCGACCCGGGGCAATCAGCCCCAGCATTTT.

This clonotype was detected ten times or more. The V gene is TRBV18, the J gene TRBJ2-7, with D unresolved. V gave up 3 bases and J gave up 0 bases, with 12 bases separating them. Germline lookup yields CDR1 KGHSH and CDR2 LQKENI. The CDR3 contains 15 residues. Here the CDR3 reads CASSPPEISSYEQYF. The CDR3 DNA is TGTGCCAGCTCACCCCCAGAAATCTCCTCCTACGAGCAGTACTTC. Looking up the rest from reference TRBV18 and TRBJ2-7 gives the full variable domain: NAGVMQNPRHLVRRRGQEARLRCSPMKGHSHVYWYRQLPEEGLKFMVYLQKENIIDESGMPKERFSAEFPKEGPSILRIQQVVRGDSAAYFCASSPPEISSYEQYFGPGTRLTVT.

This clonotype was seen at least ten times. The chain uses TRBV12-3 or TRBV12-4 and TRBJ1-6; tentative D call: TRBD1 (5 bases). There are 14 residues in the CDR3. V lost 7 bases to trimming and J lost 9 bases, with 16 bases between them. In DNA form, the CDR3 reads TGTGCCAGCACCCGCGGGGACCTCAGTTCACCCCTCCACTTT. Its translation is CASTRGDLSSPLHF.

This chain joins TRBV10-3 and TRBJ1-1, with D unresolved. This CDR3 has 14 residues. Germline values: CDR1 ENHRY, CDR2 SYGVKD. Trimming shortened V by 7 bases and J by 2 bases, and 14 bases separated the two germline ends. This CDR3 is CAITPGNINTEAFF. The CDR3 DNA reads TGTGCCATCACCCCCGGGAACATCAACACTGAAGCTTTCTTT.

This clonotype was seen more than once but under ten times. This chain joins TRBV5-1 and TRBJ2-2, with 9 bases identical to TRBD1. From germline, CDR1 is SGHRS and CDR2 YFSETQ. V trimming: 2 bases; J trimming: 3 bases; junction bases outside the gene matches: 2. This CDR3 spans 15 amino acids. This CDR3 reads CASSFDRGDTGELFF. CDR3 DNA sequence: TGCGCCAGCAGCTTCGACAGGGGGGACACCGGGGAGCTGTTTTTT. The variable domain in full, with the rest retrieved from reference TRBV5-1 and TRBJ2-2, is KAGVTQTPRYLIKTRGQQVTLSCSPISGHRSVSWYQQTPGQGLQFLFEYFSETQRNKGNFPGRFSGRQFSNSRSEMNVSTLELGDSALYLCASSFDRGDTGELFFGEGSRLTVL.

This clonotype was seen ten or more times. The rearrangement uses TRBV2 and TRBJ1-1; D not certain. The CDR3 length is 13 residues. From germline, CDR1 is SNHLY and CDR2 FYNNEI. V gave up 3 bases and J gave up 3 bases, with 8 bases separating them. CDR3 sequence (DNA): TGTGCCAGCAGTGAGCTCAGAGACACTGAAGCTTTCTTT. It is translated as CASSELRDTEAFF.

This clonotype was picked up many times. V gene TRBV2 combines with J gene TRBJ1-2, with a tentative D call TRBD1 (6 bases). The CDR3 runs 15 residues. Looked up from germline, CDR1 is SNHLY and CDR2 is FYNNEI. Trimming removed 4 bases at V and 2 bases at J, with 14 bases between. CDR3 residues: CASSVWTAPNYGYTF. As DNA, the CDR3 is TGTGCCAGCAGTGTATGGACAGCCCCGAACTATGGCTACACCTTC.

Of note for this clonotype: The missing conserved phenylalanine or tryptophan at the end of this CDR3 makes a read error likely. V usage is TRBV13 and J usage is TRBJ1-1, with 8 bases identical to TRBD1. Germline CDR1 reads PRHDT; CDR2 reads FYEKMQ (reference sequence). Trimming took 5 bases from V and 3 from J; bases not matched to a gene: 2. The CDR3 is 13 amino acids. In nucleotides, the CDR3 is TGTGCCAGCAGCCAGGGGGCTGACACTGAAGCTTTCCTT. Translation gives CASSQGADTEAFL.

V usage is TRBV11-1 and J usage is TRBJ2-1; 13 bases map to TRBD2. Germline CDR1 SGHAT, CDR2 FQDESV (reference sequence). Unmatched junction bases numbered 5, after V lost 7 bases and J lost 2 bases. The CDR3 is 16 amino acids. CDR3 DNA sequence: TGTGCCAGCACCCGACTAGCGGGGGGCCCCTACAATGAGCAGTTCTTC. As protein: CASTRLAGGPYNEQFF.

This clonotype was seen a handful of times. The gene calls are TRBV20-1 and TRBJ2-5, with 7 bases identical to TRBD1. The CDR3 is 16 residues long. V shed 0 bases, J shed 4 bases, and the junction held 11 bases outside the gene matches. Germline CDR1 is DFQATT and CDR2 is SNEGSKA (reference sequence). This chain's CDR3 is CSARDLDRIRAETQYF. The CDR3 region has the DNA TGCAGTGCTAGAGATTTGGACAGGATTCGTGCAGAGACCCAGTACTTC.

Many counts were recorded for this clonotype. The CDR3 DNA reads as TGTGCCAGCAACCTGGGGGACAGCGTCTCTGGAAACACCATATATTTT. It translates to CASNLGDSVSGNTIYF. The chain employs TRBV2 and TRBJ1-3, with TRBD1 matching over 7 bases. Germline V lookup: CDR1 SNHLY, CDR2 FYNNEI. This CDR3 region has 16 residues. V shed 7 bases and J 0 bases; nucleotides not matched to a gene: 9.

Many counts were recorded for this clonotype. The V gene is TRBV14, the J gene TRBJ2-5, with 8 nucleotides matching TRBD1. The V gene's germline CDR1 is SGHDN and CDR2 FVKESK. The CDR3 loop spans 16 amino acids. J lost 4 bases, V lost 1 base, and 8 bases had no gene match. CDR3 region: CASSQGIGQGGETQYF. CDR3 in DNA: TGTGCCAGCAGCCAAGGGATTGGACAGGGCGGAGAGACCCAGTACTTC.

This clonotype has only a few counts. The rearrangement uses TRBV6-1 and TRBJ1-2; weak D call: TRBD1 (5 bases). Between the trimmed V and J ends, which lost 6 bases and 4 bases, there was a span of 15 bases. CDR3 size: 14 residues. Germline V gene lookup returns CDR1 MNHNS and CDR2 SASEGT. The CDR3 loop is CASRKDTLVYGYTF. CDR3 DNA: TGTGCCAGCAGAAAGGACACGCTAGTCTATGGCTACACCTTC.

This rearrangement joins TRBV13 to TRBJ1-3; D unclear. Per germline, CDR1 PRHDT and CDR2 FYEKMQ (reference sequence). With 5 bases removed from V and 0 bases from J, the gap between germline ends came to 8 bases. The CDR3 spans 14 residues. The CDR3, as DNA: TGTGCCAGCAGCGTAGTCGCCTCTGGAAACACCATATATTTT. Its protein is CASSVVASGNTIYF. The whole variable domain, remainder taken from reference TRBV13 and TRBJ1-3, is AAGVIQSPRHLIKEKRETATLKCYPIPRHDTVYWYQQGPGQDPQFLISFYEKMQSDKGSIPDRFSAQQFSDYHSELNMSSLELGDSALYFCASSVVASGNTIYFGEGSWLTVV.

The chain is built from TRBV7-9 and TRBJ1-3; a weak D match, TRBD1 (5 bases). V was cut by 3 bases and J by 4 bases, with 19 bases left in between. The CDR3 is 17 amino acids. The germline V gene encodes CDR1 SEHNR and CDR2 FQNEAQ (reference sequence). This chain's CDR3 is CASSFLGTKLSGNTIYF. The CDR3 region has the DNA TGTGCCAGCAGCTTTCTTGGGACTAAACTGTCCGGAAACACCATATATTTT.

This clonotype has a count of ten or more. This chain uses TRBV7-9 with TRBJ2-1, with D perhaps being TRBD1 or TRBD2 (5 bases each). The CDR3 is made up of 13 amino acids. Germline V lookup: CDR1 SEHNR, CDR2 FQNEAQ (reference sequence). The V and J ends lost 7 bases and 3 bases respectively, with 10 bases between them. In DNA form, the CDR3 reads TGTGCCAGCACCGGGGCGGGCTACAATGAGCAGTTCTTC. Encoded protein: CASTGAGYNEQFF. Variable domain in full (rest from reference TRBV7-9 and TRBJ2-1): DTGVSQNPRHKITKRGQNVTFRCDPISEHNRLYWYRQTLGQGPEFLTYFQNEAQLEKSRLLSDRFSAERPKGSFSTLEIQRTEQGDSAMYLCASTGAGYNEQFFGPGTRLTVL.